The 5 T cell receptor beta chains given below trace back to one sample, sequenced in a study of blood T cell repertoires in COVID-19. The data were produced by immunoSEQ multiplex PCR, yet TCRdb's version contains in-frame clones alone and is incomplete. Among approximately 170,000 clones, about four fifths were seen once, and the ten largest hold over 10%. Sequencing was done on a sample of peripheral blood. The receptors here all came from a man in his 70s who had recovered from COVID-19.

The chain has TRBV2 and TRBJ2-3; 9 bases match TRBD1. The germline V gene encodes CDR1 SNHLY and CDR2 FYNNEI. V lost 8 bases and J lost 1; bases outside the gene matches: 4. The CDR3 has 14 amino acids. CDR3 region: CASRDREGTDTQYF. The CDR3 region has the DNA TGTGCCAGCCGGGACAGGGAAGGCACAGATACGCAGTATTTT.

This clone appeared a few times. The rearrangement joins TRBV2 to TRBJ1-2; D may be TRBD1 (5 bases). V lost 1 base and J lost 4, with 13 bases in between. This CDR3 is built from 15 residues. In germline, CDR1 is SNHLY, CDR2 FYNNEI. The CDR3 region has the DNA TGTGCCAGCAGTGAAGGAGGATACAGGACCTATGGCTACACCTTC. It is translated as CASSEGGYRTYGYTF.

V usage is TRBV24-1 and J usage is TRBJ1-4, with TRBD1 identical over 8 bases. Germline CDR1 KGHDR, CDR2 SFDVKD. The CDR3 loop spans 17 amino acids. V was pared by 5 bases and J by 3 bases, with 10 bases of the junction left unmatched. The CDR3 protein is CATSGWGRGRPNEKLFF. The CDR3 DNA follows: TGTGCCACCAGTGGGTGGGGCAGGGGGCGACCTAATGAAAAACTGTTTTTT.

The rearrangement joins TRBV4-3 to TRBJ2-2; no firm D call. V was pared by 1 base and J by 1 base, with 4 bases between. The germline V gene has CDR1 LGHNA and CDR2 YSLEER. This CDR3 comprises 14 residues. The CDR3 reads CASSQAGNTGELFF. CDR3 sequence (DNA): TGCGCCAGCAGCCAAGCGGGGAACACCGGGGAGCTGTTTTTT.

The genes are TRBV7-9 and TRBJ2-1; tentative D call: TRBD2 (5 bases). CDR3 length equals 14 residues. Germline-derived CDR1 and CDR2 are SEHNR and FQNEAQ (reference sequence). Trimming stripped 5 bases from V and 2 bases from J, with 10 bases between. The CDR3 region is CASSIERTYNEQFF. CDR3 in DNA: TGTGCCAGCAGCATCGAGCGGACCTACAATGAGCAGTTCTTC.